Presented here are 32 T cell receptor beta chains from one specimen sequenced in a study of Ad26.COV2.S vaccination and SARS-CoV-2 variants. The data were produced by immunoSEQ multiplex PCR, yet TCRdb's version contains in-frame clones alone and is incomplete. Of about 350,000 clones detected, about 90% appear once; the ten largest clones hold about 3.9%. The sequences come from peripheral blood, collected after recovery from COVID-19. The receptors stem from a human donor who had recovered from COVID-19.

The chain has TRBV19 and TRBJ1-2; D ambiguous. V was trimmed by 0 bases and J by 7 bases, leaving 12 bases between them. The CDR3 covers 14 residues. Germline V gene data show CDR1 as LNHDA and CDR2 as SQIVND (reference sequence). Written as DNA, the CDR3 is TGTGCCAGTAGTATAGATTGGAAACAGTTTGGCTACACCTTC. Its translation is CASSIDWKQFGYTF.

This chain joins TRBV29-1 and TRBJ1-5; D gene unclear. V lost 3 bases and J lost 2, with 11 bases in between. The CDR3 spans 14 residues. Germline V gene lookup returns CDR1 SQVTM and CDR2 ANQGSEA. The CDR3 here is CSVEVGQGNQPQHF. The CDR3, as DNA: TGCAGCGTTGAGGTCGGGCAGGGCAATCAGCCCCAGCATTTT. Looking up the rest from reference TRBV29-1 and TRBJ1-5 gives the full variable domain: SAVISQKPSRDICQRGTSLTIQCQVDSQVTMMFWYRQQPGQSLTLIATANQGSEATYESGFVIDKFPISRPNLTFSTLTVSNMSPEDSSIYLCSVEVGQGNQPQHFGDGTRLSIL.

The chain couples TRBV4-1 to TRBJ1-2; 7 nucleotides align to TRBD1. J lost 1 base, V lost 1 base, and 6 bases had no gene match. The CDR3 contains 16 residues. Germline CDR1 and CDR2: MGHRA and YSYEKL. DNA of the CDR3: TGCGCCAGCAGCCAAGTACCGGGACAGATTAACTATGGCTACACCTTC. It yields the protein CASSQVPGQINYGYTF.

The chain employs TRBV6-5 and TRBJ2-5; TRBD1 might be the D (6 bases). The CDR3 is made up of 13 amino acids. Trimming removed 6 bases at V and 2 bases at J, with 10 bases between. Per the germline V gene, CDR1 is MNHEY and CDR2 is SVGAGI. The DNA of the CDR3 is TGTGCCAGCAGCTCCGACAGGCAAGAGACCCAGTACTTC. Protein product: CASSSDRQETQYF.

This sequence joins TRBV3-1 (or the pseudogene TRBV3-2) and TRBJ1-2; D gene ambiguous. The CDR3 extends over 15 amino acids. The germline V gene has CDR1 LGHDT and CDR2 YNNKEL (reference sequence). Between the trimmed V and J ends, which lost 0 bases and 5 bases, there was a span of 13 bases. As DNA, the CDR3 is TGTGCCAGCAGCCAAGAGGGCGCCTCCAGGTATGGCTACACCTTC. Translation: CASSQEGASRYGYTF.

This sequence joins TRBV5-6 and TRBJ2-3; possibly TRBD1 for D (7 bases). CDR3 length: 14 amino acids. Germline V lookup: CDR1 SGHDT, CDR2 YYEEEE. Deletions cut 2 bases from V and 6 bases from J, with 13 bases between. Written as DNA, the CDR3 is TGTGCCAGCAGCTTCCTCCCAGGGGGGGATACGCAGTATTTT. It encodes CASSFLPGGDTQYF.

The rearrangement uses TRBV6-5 and TRBJ1-1; 9 bases line up with TRBD1. This CDR3 is 14 amino acids long. Germline V gene lookup returns CDR1 MNHEY and CDR2 SVGAGI. V shed 6 bases and J 4 bases; nucleotides not matched to a gene: 6. Written as DNA, the CDR3 is TGTGCCAGCAGGAGTGTGACAGGGGGCACTGAAGCTTTCTTT. Translation: CASRSVTGGTEAFF.

The chain employs TRBV19 and TRBJ1-1; 7 bases line up with TRBD1. CDR1 and CDR2 from the germline V gene are LNHDA and SQIVND (reference sequence). V lost 8 bases and J lost 3; bases outside the gene matches: 9. This CDR3 contains 14 residues. The CDR3 bases are TGTGCCAGTTCTAGACAGGGTGGGGACACTGAAGCTTTCTTT. This sequence encodes CASSRQGGDTEAFF.

V usage is TRBV6-2 or TRBV6-3 and J usage is TRBJ2-7; 8 positions match TRBD1. Germline V lookup: CDR1 MNHEY, CDR2 SVGEGT. The CDR3 is 14 amino acids. The V and J ends lost 4 bases and 4 bases, in that order; junction bases with no gene match: 6. The CDR3 nucleotides read TGTGCCAGCAGTTCCTCAGGGGGCAGGTACGAGCAGTACTTC. It translates to CASSSSGGRYEQYF.

The gene calls are TRBV6-5 and TRBJ1-1; unclear D gene. V shed 5 bases and J shed 3 bases, with 10 bases lying between them. There are 13 residues in the CDR3. Germline V gene lookup returns CDR1 MNHEY and CDR2 SVGAGI. The CDR3 is CASSPGPHTEAFF. DNA of the CDR3: TGTGCCAGCAGTCCCGGGCCTCACACTGAAGCTTTCTTT.

The CDR3, as DNA: TGCAGTGTCAGAGAGCAAGAGACCCAGTACTTC. It codes for CSVREQETQYF. The chain carries TRBV20-1 and TRBJ2-5; D gene ambiguous. Germline-derived CDR1 and CDR2 are DFQATT and SNEGSKA (reference sequence). The CDR3 contains 11 residues. V gave up 7 bases and J gave up 2 bases, with 8 bases separating them.

This rearrangement joins TRBV5-1 to TRBJ1-5; no reliable D call. The germline gives CDR1 SGHRS, CDR2 YFSETQ. The V end lost 4 bases, the J end lost 5 bases, and 13 bases lay between the germline ends. This CDR3 region has 14 residues. CDR3 residues: CASSPGRPDQPQHF. CDR3 bases: TGCGCCAGCAGCCCCGGACGGCCTGATCAGCCCCAGCATTTT.

The genes are TRBV20-1 and TRBJ1-5; D unclear. Trimming removed 3 bases at V and 3 bases at J, with 15 bases between. Germline values: CDR1 DFQATT, CDR2 SNEGSKA (reference sequence). CDR3 length: 15 residues. The CDR3 region is CSASEGARFNQPQHF. The DNA of the CDR3 is TGCAGTGCTAGTGAGGGTGCCCGCTTCAATCAGCCCCAGCATTTT.

This rearrangement joins TRBV27 to TRBJ2-1, with TRBD2 matching over 10 bases. V dropped 4 bases and J dropped 0; count of bases not matched to a gene: 9. The CDR3 extends over 18 amino acids. The germline gives CDR1 MNHEY, CDR2 SMNVEV (reference sequence). The CDR3 loop reads CASSSLSGGVSSYNEQFF. CDR3 nucleotide sequence: TGTGCCAGCAGTTCCCTCAGCGGGGGGGTTAGCTCCTACAATGAGCAGTTCTTC.

The chain carries TRBV7-2 and TRBJ2-3; D is uncertain. Trimming left V 5 bases short and J 4 bases short, with 16 bases between. This CDR3 has 15 amino acids. Germline loops: CDR1 SGHTA, CDR2 FQGNSA. The CDR3 reads CASSEASEWADTQYF. The DNA for the CDR3 is TGTGCCAGCAGCGAGGCTTCAGAATGGGCAGATACGCAGTATTTT.

The V and J genes are TRBV27 and TRBJ2-1; 8 nucleotides align to TRBD1. J was trimmed by 2 bases and V by 2 bases; bases with no gene match: 11. Germline CDR1 reads MNHEY; CDR2 reads SMNVEV (reference sequence). This CDR3 is 18 amino acids long. This chain's CDR3 is CASSLVTGQGPTYNEQFF. CDR3 coding DNA: TGTGCCAGCAGTTTAGTCACCGGACAGGGCCCCACCTACAATGAGCAGTTCTTC.

The chain recombines TRBV27 with TRBJ1-3; a possible D gene is TRBD1 (6 bases). This CDR3 has 13 amino acids. The germline V gene encodes CDR1 MNHEY and CDR2 SMNVEV (reference sequence). Deletions cut 8 bases from V and 2 bases from J, with 10 bases between. The CDR3 sequence: CASGGAPGNTIYF. The DNA of the CDR3 is TGTGCCAGCGGGGGGGCGCCTGGAAACACCATATATTTT.

This rearrangement joins TRBV3-1 (or the pseudogene TRBV3-2) to TRBJ1-5, with D possibly being TRBD1 (6 bases). The CDR3 covers 14 residues. With 0 bases removed from V and 6 bases from J, the gap between germline ends came to 9 bases. CDR1 LGHDT and CDR2 YNNKEL come from the germline V gene (reference sequence). CDR3 sequence reads: CASSQDRTAQPQHF. As DNA, the CDR3 is TGTGCCAGCAGCCAAGATCGGACAGCTCAGCCCCAGCATTTT.

The chain links TRBV6-1 to TRBJ1-2; no definite D call. There are 15 residues in the CDR3. The V gene lost 3 bases and the J gene lost 4 bases, with 15 bases spanning the gap. Germline V gene data show CDR1 as MNHNS and CDR2 as SASEGT. CDR3 DNA sequence: TGTGCCAGCAGTGAGCATGGACGAGATCCCTATGGCTACACCTTC. Translating it yields CASSEHGRDPYGYTF.

CDR3 sequence reads: CASSSSGGSGQPQHF. The CDR3 DNA sequence: TGTGCCAGCAGTTCTTCAGGGGGGAGTGGTCAGCCCCAGCATTTT. The chain recombines TRBV6-5 with TRBJ1-5, with TRBD1 matching over 7 bases. CDR1 MNHEY and CDR2 SVGAGI come from the germline V gene. The trim removed 4 bases at V and 6 bases at J, leaving 9 bases unmatched. This CDR3 spans 15 amino acids.

The V gene is TRBV11-3, the J gene TRBJ1-2; D is possibly TRBD1 (5 bases). This CDR3 has 12 amino acids. Germline V gene sequence: CDR1 SGHNT, CDR2 YENEEA. V lost 5 bases and J lost 8, with 12 bases in between. The CDR3 loop reads CASSGHSVGYTF. The CDR3 DNA reads TGTGCCAGCAGCGGACATTCTGTAGGCTACACCTTC.

This clone has just one count. The chain is built from TRBV10-1 and TRBJ2-2; 7 bases align to TRBD2. V lost 8 bases, J lost 0 bases, and 3 bases stayed unmatched. CDR1 is WNHNN, CDR2 SYGVQD, per germline (reference sequence). CDR3 length: 14 residues. CDR3 nucleotides: TGCGCCAGCCAGCGGGGACCGAACACCGGGGAGCTGTTTTTT. The encoded protein is CASQRGPNTGELFF.

The chain employs TRBV11-2 and TRBJ2-1; 11 positions agree with TRBD2. This CDR3 comprises 16 residues. Germline V gene sequence: CDR1 SGHAT, CDR2 FQNNGV. V gave up 5 bases and J gave up 3 bases; unmatched junction bases: 6. The CDR3 nucleotides read TGTGCCAGCAGCCCTATCACTAGCGGGGGCTACAATGAGCAGTTCTTC. It codes for CASSPITSGGYNEQFF.

The chain joins TRBV5-4 to TRBJ1-1, with a weak D call TRBD1 (5 bases). The CDR3 covers 15 residues. V gave up 4 bases and J gave up 4 bases, with 17 bases separating them. The germline V gene encodes CDR1 SGHNT and CDR2 YYREEE (reference sequence). CDR3 DNA: TGTGCCAGCAGCCAGGTCCAGGGCGGAGGCACTGAAGCTTTCTTT. This gives the protein CASSQVQGGGTEAFF.

The chain links TRBV29-1 to TRBJ2-1; 7 bases are a match to TRBD1. The CDR3 loop spans 13 amino acids. CDR1 SQVTM and CDR2 ANQGSEA come from the germline V gene. The J segment lost 9 bases and the V segment lost 0 bases, leaving 5 bases of the junction unmatched. Written as DNA, the CDR3 is TGCAGCGTTGAAGAGACAGGGTGGTCTGAGCAGTTCTTC. This encodes CSVEETGWSEQFF.

This chain joins TRBV4-3 and TRBJ2-1; D perhaps matches TRBD1 (7 bases). Germline loops: CDR1 LGHNA, CDR2 YSLEER. The CDR3 has 18 amino acids. Trimming pared 0 bases from V and 1 base from J, leaving 16 bases between. In nucleotides, the CDR3 is TGCGCCAGCAGCCAAGATTGGGTCCCAGGGGGGTCCTACAATGAGCAGTTCTTC. Amino acid sequence: CASSQDWVPGGSYNEQFF.

The chain recombines TRBV11-2 with TRBJ1-1; no definite D call. Trimming shortened V by 3 bases and J by 4 bases, and 15 bases separated the two germline ends. The CDR3 covers 15 residues. Germline V gene data show CDR1 as SGHAT and CDR2 as FQNNGV. The chain's CDR3 is CASSFSLSSSTEAFF. Here the CDR3 DNA reads TGTGCCAGCAGCTTTAGTCTTAGTAGTAGCACTGAAGCTTTCTTT.

The J gene is TRBJ1-1, the V gene TRBV7-9; TRBD1 aligns across 7 bases. The CDR3 totals 15 residues. Germline V gene data show CDR1 as SEHNR and CDR2 as FQNEAQ (reference sequence). J gave up 5 bases and V 1 base, and 7 bases lay outside the gene matches. The chain's CDR3 is CASSLVRGRGTEAFF. The CDR3 DNA reads TGTGCCAGCAGCTTAGTCAGGGGGAGAGGGACTGAAGCTTTCTTT.

The rearrangement links TRBV6-5 to TRBJ1-4, with 7 bases aligning to TRBD1. With V trimmed by 4 bases and J by 5 bases, 7 bases remained unmatched. CDR3 length: 15 residues. The germline V gene has CDR1 MNHEY and CDR2 SVGAGI. This CDR3 is CASSSTGQTNEKLFF. CDR3 DNA: TGTGCCAGCAGTTCGACGGGACAGACAAATGAAAAACTGTTTTTT.

The J gene is TRBJ1-2, the V gene TRBV7-6; a weak D match, TRBD1 (5 bases). The germline V gene has CDR1 SGHVS and CDR2 FNYEAQ. Trimming removed 0 bases from V and 8 bases from J, with 16 bases in between. The CDR3 contains 15 residues. For the CDR3, the DNA is TGTGCCAGCAGCTTAGCGGGGGTCGGGCTCTCCGGCTACACCTTC. Its translation is CASSLAGVGLSGYTF.

This clone was detected only once. This chain uses TRBV7-2 with TRBJ1-2; D unclear. Germline CDR1 is SGHTA and CDR2 is FQGNSA. V dropped 7 bases and J dropped 0 bases, with 12 bases sitting between them. The CDR3 loop spans 14 amino acids. CDR3 DNA sequence: TGTGCCAGCACCCAGTTTGGGTCTAACTATGGCTACACCTTC. Its translation: CASTQFGSNYGYTF.

The rearrangement joins TRBV10-3 to TRBJ2-3; possibly TRBD1 for D (5 bases). With 8 bases removed from V and 0 bases from J, the gap between germline ends came to 12 bases. Germline CDR1 is ENHRY and CDR2 is SYGVKD. The CDR3 is 14 amino acids. Here the CDR3 reads CAIAKGASTDTQYF. The DNA of the CDR3 is TGTGCCATCGCGAAAGGGGCCAGCACAGATACGCAGTATTTT.